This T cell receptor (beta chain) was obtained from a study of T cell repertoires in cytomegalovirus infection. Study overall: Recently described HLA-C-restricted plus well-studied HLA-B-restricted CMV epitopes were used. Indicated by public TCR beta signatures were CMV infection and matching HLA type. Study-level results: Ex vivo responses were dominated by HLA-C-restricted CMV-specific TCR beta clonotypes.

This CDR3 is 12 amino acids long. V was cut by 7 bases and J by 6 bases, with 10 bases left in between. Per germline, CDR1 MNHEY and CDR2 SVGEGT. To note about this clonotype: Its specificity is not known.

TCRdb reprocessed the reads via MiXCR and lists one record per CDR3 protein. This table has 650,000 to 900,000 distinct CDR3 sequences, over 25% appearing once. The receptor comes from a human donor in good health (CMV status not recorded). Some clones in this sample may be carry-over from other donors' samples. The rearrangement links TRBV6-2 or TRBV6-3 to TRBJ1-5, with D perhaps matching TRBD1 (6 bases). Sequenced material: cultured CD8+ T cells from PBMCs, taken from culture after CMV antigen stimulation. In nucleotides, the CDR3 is TGTGCCAGCACTAGGGGGATTCAGCCCCAGCATTTT. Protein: CASTRGIQPQHF.